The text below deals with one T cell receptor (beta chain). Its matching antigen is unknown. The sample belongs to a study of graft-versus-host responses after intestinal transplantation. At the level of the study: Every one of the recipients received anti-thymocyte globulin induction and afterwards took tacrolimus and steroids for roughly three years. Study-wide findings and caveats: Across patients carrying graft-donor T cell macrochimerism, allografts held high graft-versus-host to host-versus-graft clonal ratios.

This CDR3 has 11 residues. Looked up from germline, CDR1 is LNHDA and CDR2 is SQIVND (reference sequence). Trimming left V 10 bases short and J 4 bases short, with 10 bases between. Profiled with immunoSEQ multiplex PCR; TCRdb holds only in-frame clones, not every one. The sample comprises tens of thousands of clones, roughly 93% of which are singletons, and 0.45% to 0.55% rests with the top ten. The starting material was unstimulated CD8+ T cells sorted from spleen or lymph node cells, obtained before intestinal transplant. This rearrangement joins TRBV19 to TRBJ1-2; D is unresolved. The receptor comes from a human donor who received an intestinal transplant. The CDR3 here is CATNGGYGYTF. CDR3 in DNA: TGTGCCACCAACGGAGGCTATGGCTACACCTTC.